Given below is one TCR beta chain in context. Its antigen remains unidentified. Researchers built TCR beta cDNA using 5'RACE template switching with UMIs. TCRdb reanalyzed the 5' RACE reads, giving one entry per CDR3 protein sequence and no DNA. Its clone listing holds fewer than 400,000 distinct CDR3 sequences. These data belong to a study of T cells expressing NK-cell markers. Whole-study context: In sorted CD3+CD56+NKG2C+, CD3+CD56+NKG2C- and CD3+CD56-NKG2C+ T cells, TCR beta repertoires were obtained. Seropositivity for HCMV was found in seven of the eight sequenced donors, with one seronegative. Points from the study as a whole: About six donors showed dominant NKG2C+ clonotypes comprising roughly 1.0-7.0% of their CD8+ T cells.

CDR1 LNHDA and CDR2 SQIVND come from the germline V gene (reference sequence). The CDR3 runs 12 residues. This rearrangement joins TRBV19 to TRBJ1-1; TCRdb's D call, TRBD1, is unchecked because there is no DNA. Sample: blood T cells: a sorted CD56 or NKG2C T cell subset, CD4+ or CD8+ T cells, or bulk PBMC T cells (not recorded which). The receptor was isolated from a man between 18 and 69 years old in good health. The CDR3 reads CASSIRQGGSLF.